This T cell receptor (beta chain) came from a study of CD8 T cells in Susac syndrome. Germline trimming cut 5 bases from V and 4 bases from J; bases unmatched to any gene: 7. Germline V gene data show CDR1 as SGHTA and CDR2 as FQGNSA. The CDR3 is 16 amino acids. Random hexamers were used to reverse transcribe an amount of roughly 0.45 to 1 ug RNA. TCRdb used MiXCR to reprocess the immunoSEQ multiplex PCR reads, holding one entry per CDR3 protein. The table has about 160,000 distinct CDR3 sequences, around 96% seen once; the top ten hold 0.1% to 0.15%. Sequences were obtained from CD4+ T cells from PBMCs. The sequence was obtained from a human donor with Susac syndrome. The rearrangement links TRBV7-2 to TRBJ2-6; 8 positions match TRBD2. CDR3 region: CASSVGGAWGANVLTF. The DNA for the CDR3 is TGTGCCAGCAGCGTCGGGGGGGCCTGGGGGGCCAACGTCCTGACTTTC.